This entry describes one TCR beta chain. Its antigen target is currently unknown. Base-call qualities are not available, and no considerably larger clone is one nucleotide away. TCRbeta CDR3 regions were amplified from genomic DNA using the immunoSEQ Assay, a bias-controlled multiplex PCR. Per the source publication's procedure: Within the assay, amplification of reference gene primers was used to estimate how many nucleated cells each sample contained. Sequence reads were collapsed and filtered to measure the absolute abundance of every unique TCRbeta CDR3 rearrangement. Productive Simpson clonality was computed per sample as the square root of Simpson's diversity index over productive rearrangements. TCRdb obtained this table from immuneACCESS and retained in-frame rearrangements with V and J assigned. These tables miss some clones; where compared with another copy, unresolved V genes account for less than half of the shortfall, and the remainder is unexplained. V and J calls plus clone size are reproduced from that table; the DNA served to infer D and trimming. The sample data list 200,000 to 250,000 clones, and roughly 87% of these were observed just once. Under 2.5% of the sample comes from the top ten.

These data are taken from a study of blood T cell repertoires in COVID-19 (TCRdb year 2020). For the study in its entirety: Collaborator samples came from the United States, Italy and Spain and covered acute and convalescent phases of COVID-19. The samples were drawn from the first 160 participants of the ongoing ImmuneRACE study and from some 1,300 subjects provided by 6 global collaborators. Subjects who had been exposed to COVID-19, were actively infected with it, or had recovered from it provided the deeply sampled blood TCRbeta repertoires that made up the dataset. The prospective study material was composed of cDNA or gDNA derived from T cells, B-cell-depleted T cells, or PBMCs. Where available, HLA class I and class II types were obtained from metadata supplied by the sample provider rather than from assay-based typing. Nearly every sample came with metadata listing a de-identified subject ID, COVID-19 status, age in years and sex. The repertoires were released in a freely available public database intended as a resource for research on the immune response to SARS-CoV-2.

Study-wide findings and limitations: Clinical and demographic metadata were provided uncurated, with the amount varying by source and participant.

CDR3 length: 18 amino acids, cysteine to phenylalanine. Solely the CDR3 DNA is kept, with 54 bases framed from the first base. V loses 3 bases at its end and J loses 0 bases; junction bases beyond the gene matches: 4. The germline V gene yields KGHDR for CDR1 and SFDVKD for CDR2. Each collaborating institution followed its own protocols to collect whole blood in K2EDTA tubes. For TCRbeta analysis, collaborator samples were shipped as frozen whole blood, as isolated PBMCs, or as DNA extracted from either sample type. Sequencing was carried out using peripheral blood. This TCR came from a man aged 35-49 years with active or convalescent COVID-19. Here the chain combines TRBV24-1 and TRBJ2-6, and 10 junctional nucleotides match TRBD1. The CDR3 protein: CATSDGGTGDSGANVLTF. The DNA sequence is given as TGTGCCACCAGTGATGGCGGGACAGGGGACTCTGGGGCCAACGTCCTGACTTTC.